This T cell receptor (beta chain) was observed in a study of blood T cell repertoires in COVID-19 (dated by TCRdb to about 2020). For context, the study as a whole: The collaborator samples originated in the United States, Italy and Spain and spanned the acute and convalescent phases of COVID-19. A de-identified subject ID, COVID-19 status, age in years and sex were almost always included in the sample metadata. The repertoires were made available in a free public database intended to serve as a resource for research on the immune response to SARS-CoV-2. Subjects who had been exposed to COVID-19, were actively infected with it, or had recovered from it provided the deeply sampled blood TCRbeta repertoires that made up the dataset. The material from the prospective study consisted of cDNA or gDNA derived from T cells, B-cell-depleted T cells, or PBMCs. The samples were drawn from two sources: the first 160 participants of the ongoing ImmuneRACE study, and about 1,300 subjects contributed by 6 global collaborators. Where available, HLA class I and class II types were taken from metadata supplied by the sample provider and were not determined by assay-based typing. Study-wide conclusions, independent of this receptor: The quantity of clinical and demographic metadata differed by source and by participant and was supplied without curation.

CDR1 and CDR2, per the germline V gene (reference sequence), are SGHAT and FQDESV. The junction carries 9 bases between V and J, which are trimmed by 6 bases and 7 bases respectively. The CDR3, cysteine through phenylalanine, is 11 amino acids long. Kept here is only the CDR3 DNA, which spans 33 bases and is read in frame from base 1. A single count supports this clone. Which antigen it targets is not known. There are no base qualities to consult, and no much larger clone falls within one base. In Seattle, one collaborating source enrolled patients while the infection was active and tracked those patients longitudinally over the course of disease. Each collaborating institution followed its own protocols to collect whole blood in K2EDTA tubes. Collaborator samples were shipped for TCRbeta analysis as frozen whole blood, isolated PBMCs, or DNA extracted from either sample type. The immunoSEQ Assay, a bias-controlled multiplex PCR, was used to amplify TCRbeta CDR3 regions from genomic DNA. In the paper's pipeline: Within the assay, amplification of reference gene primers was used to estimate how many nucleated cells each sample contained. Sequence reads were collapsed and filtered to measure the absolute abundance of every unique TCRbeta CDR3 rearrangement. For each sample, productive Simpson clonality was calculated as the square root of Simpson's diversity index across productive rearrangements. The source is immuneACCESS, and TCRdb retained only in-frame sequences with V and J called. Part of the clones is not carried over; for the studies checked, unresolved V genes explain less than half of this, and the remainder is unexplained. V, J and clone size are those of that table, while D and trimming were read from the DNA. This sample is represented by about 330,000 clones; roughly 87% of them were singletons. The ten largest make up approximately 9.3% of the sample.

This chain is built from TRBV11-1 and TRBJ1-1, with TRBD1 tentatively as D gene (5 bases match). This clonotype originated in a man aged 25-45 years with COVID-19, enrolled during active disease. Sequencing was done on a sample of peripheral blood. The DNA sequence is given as TGTGCCAGCAGTAAAAGGGGTGAAGCTTTCTTT. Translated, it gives CASSKRGEAFF.